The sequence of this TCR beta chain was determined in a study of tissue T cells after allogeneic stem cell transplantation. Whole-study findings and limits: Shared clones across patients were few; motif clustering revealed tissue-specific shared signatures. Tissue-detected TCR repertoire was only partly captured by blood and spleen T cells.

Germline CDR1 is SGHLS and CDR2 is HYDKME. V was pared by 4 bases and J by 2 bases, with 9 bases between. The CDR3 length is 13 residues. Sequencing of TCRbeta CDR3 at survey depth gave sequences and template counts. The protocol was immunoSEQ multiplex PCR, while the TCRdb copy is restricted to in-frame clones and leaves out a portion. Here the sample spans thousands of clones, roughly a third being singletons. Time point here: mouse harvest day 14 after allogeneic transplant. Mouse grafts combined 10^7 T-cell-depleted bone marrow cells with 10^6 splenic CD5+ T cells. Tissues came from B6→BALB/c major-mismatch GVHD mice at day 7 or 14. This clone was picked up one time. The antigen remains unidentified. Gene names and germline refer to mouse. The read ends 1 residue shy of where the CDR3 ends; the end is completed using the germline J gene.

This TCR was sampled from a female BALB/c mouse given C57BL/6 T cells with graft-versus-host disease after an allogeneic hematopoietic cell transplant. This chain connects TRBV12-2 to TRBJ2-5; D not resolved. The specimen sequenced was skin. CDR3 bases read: TGTGCCAGCTCCCCGGACGGCCAAGACACCCAGTAC. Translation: CASSPDGQDTQY. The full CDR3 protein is CASSPDGQDTQYF.